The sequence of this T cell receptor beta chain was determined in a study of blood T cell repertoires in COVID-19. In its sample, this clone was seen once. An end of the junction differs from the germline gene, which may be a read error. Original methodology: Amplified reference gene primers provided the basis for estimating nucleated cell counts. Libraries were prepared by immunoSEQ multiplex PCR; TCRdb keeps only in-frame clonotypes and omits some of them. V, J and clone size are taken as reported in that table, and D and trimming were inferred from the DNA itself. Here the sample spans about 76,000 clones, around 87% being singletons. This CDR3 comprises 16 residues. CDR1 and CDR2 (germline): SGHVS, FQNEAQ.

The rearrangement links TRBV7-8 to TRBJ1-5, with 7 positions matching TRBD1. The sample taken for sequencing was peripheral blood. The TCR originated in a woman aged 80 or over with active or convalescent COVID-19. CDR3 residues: CASTRGRGGRKEPQHF. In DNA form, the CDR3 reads TGTGCGAGCACTAGAGGGCGAGGGGGCAGAAAGGAGCCCCAGCATTTT.